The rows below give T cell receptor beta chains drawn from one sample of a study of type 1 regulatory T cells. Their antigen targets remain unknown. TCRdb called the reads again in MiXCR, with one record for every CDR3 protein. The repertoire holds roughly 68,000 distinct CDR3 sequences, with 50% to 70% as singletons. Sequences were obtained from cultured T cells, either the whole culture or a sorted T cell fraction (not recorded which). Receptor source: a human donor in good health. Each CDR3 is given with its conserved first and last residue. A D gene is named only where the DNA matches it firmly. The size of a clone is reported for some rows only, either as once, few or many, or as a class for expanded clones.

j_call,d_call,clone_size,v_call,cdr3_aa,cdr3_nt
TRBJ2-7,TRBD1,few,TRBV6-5,CASSYGDRAYEQYF,TGTGCCAGCAGTTACGGGGACAGGGCATACGAGCAGTACTTC
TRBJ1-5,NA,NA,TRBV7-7,CANTSIRDSAGAHQPQHF,TGTGCCAACACCTCGATTAGAGATAGTGCGGGGGCGCATCAGCCCCAGCATTTT
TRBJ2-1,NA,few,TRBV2,CASSEGSAYNEQFF,TGTGCCAGCAGTGAAGGGAGCGCCTACAATGAGCAGTTCTTC
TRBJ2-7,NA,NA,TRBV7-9,CASSSGTANHEQYF,TGTGCCAGCAGCTCGGGGACTGCTAATCACGAGCAGTACTTC
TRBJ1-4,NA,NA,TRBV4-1,CANSQVVVVEKLFF,TGCGCCAACAGCCAAGTAGTTGTCGTTGAAAAACTGTTTTTT
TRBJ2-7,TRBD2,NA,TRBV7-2,CASSLVPTSEGIHEQYF,TGTGCCAGCAGCTTAGTTCCGACTAGCGAGGGCATACACGAGCAGTACTTC
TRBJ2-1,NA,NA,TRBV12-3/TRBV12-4,CASSNRDF,TGTGCCAGCAGTAACAGGGACTTC
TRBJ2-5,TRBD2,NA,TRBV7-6,CASSLGGREETQYF,TGTGCCAGCAGCTTAGGCGGGAGGGAAGAGACCCAGTACTTC
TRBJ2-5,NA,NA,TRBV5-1,CASSNRERVVLQETQYF,TGCGCCAGCAGCAACCGAGAGCGGGTCGTCCTGCAAGAGACCCAGTACTTC
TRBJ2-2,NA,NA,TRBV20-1,CSAQRASANTGELFF,TGCAGTGCCCAGAGGGCCTCCGCGAACACCGGGGAGCTGTTTTTT
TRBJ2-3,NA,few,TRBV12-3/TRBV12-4,CASGPLLWGVNTDTQYF,TGTGCCAGCGGTCCACTCCTGTGGGGAGTAAACACAGATACGCAGTATTTT
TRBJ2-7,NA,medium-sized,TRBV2,CASSEQRQPTYEQYF,TGTGCCAGCAGTGAACAAAGGCAGCCTACCTACGAGCAGTACTTC
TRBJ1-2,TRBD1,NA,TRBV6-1,CASSWDRSGYTF,TGTGCCAGCTCGTGGGACAGATCGGGCTACACCTTC
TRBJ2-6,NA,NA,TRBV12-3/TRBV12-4,CASSRGATGANVLTF,TGTGCCAGCAGCCGGGGGGCGACCGGGGCCAACGTCCTGACTTTC
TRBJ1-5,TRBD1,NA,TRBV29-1,CSVAAGTGGPTGNQPQHF,TGCAGCGTTGCCGCCGGGACAGGGGGCCCTACTGGCAATCAGCCCCAGCATTTT
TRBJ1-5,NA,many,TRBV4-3,CASSQGTQGNQPQHF,TGCGCCAGCAGCCAAGGGACCCAGGGCAACCAGCCCCAGCATTTT
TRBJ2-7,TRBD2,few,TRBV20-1,CSARDDPSGARYEQYF,TGCAGTGCTAGAGATGATCCTAGCGGGGCAAGATACGAGCAGTACTTC
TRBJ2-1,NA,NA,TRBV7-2,CASSLAPLALYNEQFF,TGTGCCAGCAGCTTAGCGCCCCTAGCGTTGTACAATGAGCAGTTCTTC
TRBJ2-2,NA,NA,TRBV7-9,CAGQRDNGNTGELFF,TGTGCCGGCCAGAGGGACAATGGGAACACCGGGGAGCTGTTTTTT
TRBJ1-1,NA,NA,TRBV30,CAWSVEVARPLGAFF,TGTGCCTGGAGTGTAGAAGTAGCCAGGCCCCTTGGAGCTTTCTTT